This T cell receptor beta chain was profiled in a study of T cells in Graves' hyperthyroidism and ophthalmopathy. Study-wide context: Peripheral blood specimens were obtained at initial diagnosis, prior to any treatment. The study, taken as a whole, reports: Appearing also in blood were most of the thyroid clonotypes expanded above 0.001. A model of 13 V-J features distinguished ophthalmopathy from stable hyperthyroidism.

CDR1 and CDR2 from the germline V gene are DFQATT and SNEGSKA (reference sequence). The germline V and J ends were trimmed by 0 bases and 1 base, with 12 bases remaining between them. The CDR3 runs to 15 residues. A word on this clonotype: Its specificity is not known.

TCR beta CDR3 regions were amplified from RNA. The HTBI primer set was used in a first-round RT-PCR of the TCR CDR3. TCRdb redid the calling of the multiplex PCR reads with MiXCR, one entry per CDR3 protein. The sample contains about 350,000 distinct CDR3 sequences, approximately 15% of which appear only once. Orbital computed tomography and thyroid ultrasound, together with serum TRAb and thyroxine and clinical symptoms, were used for diagnoses. Sequencing used blood. V is TRBV20-1 and J is TRBJ2-5; D is possibly TRBD2 (7 bases). The source is a young woman with Graves' hyperthyroidism. Here the CDR3 DNA reads TGCAGTGCTAGAGAAGGGGGAGGGGGCCAAGAGACCCAGTACTTC. Translating it yields CSAREGGGGQETQYF.